This T cell receptor beta chain was profiled in a study of blood T cell repertoires in COVID-19. Researchers sorted participants into cohorts using their self-reported clinical history. Cohort 3 recovered donors had two negative PCRs, clearance, or symptom resolution. Clones were sequenced by immunoSEQ multiplex PCR, and TCRdb holds only the in-frame ones, with some missing. The profile covers roughly 520,000 clones, with around 87% appearing a single time and 1.5% to 2% taken by the ten largest. This CDR3 has 14 residues. Trimming cost V 4 bases and J 1 base, with 11 bases left between them. From germline, CDR1 is SGHTS and CDR2 YDEGEE.

The clonotype comes from a woman between 40 and 50 years old who had recovered from COVID-19. J is TRBJ1-1 and V is TRBV5-8, with D possibly matching TRBD1 (6 bases). Sequencing input: PBMCs or T cells enriched from blood (not recorded which). CDR3 protein: CASSPQGRNTEAFF. The CDR3 bases are TGTGCCAGCAGCCCACAGGGTAGGAACACTGAAGCTTTCTTT.